A single sample is the source of the 27 T cell receptor beta chains below, sequenced in a study of vaccination and CD4 T cells after COVID-19. Antigen specificity for these receptors is unknown. The sample's treatment: roughly 11-day PBMC culture with coronavirus spike peptide pools or control peptides (ViraFEST assay). CD4+ T cells that had been cultured provided DNA sequenced with the Oncomine TCR Beta short-read assay. Each CDR3 protein is one row after TCRdb ran MiXCR on the PCR reads. The sample lists 20,000 to 30,000 distinct CDR3 sequences, around 64% occurring once. The sample in question was CD4+ T cells from blood, cultured in vitro, obtained after SARS-CoV-2 vaccination. These receptors came from a human donor who received a COVID-19 vaccine.

This clonotype was seen only a few times. The V and J genes are TRBV11-3 and TRBJ1-2, with D hard to call. Germline V gene data show CDR1 as SGHNT and CDR2 as YENEEA. The CDR3 contains 14 residues. V lost 5 bases, J lost 5 bases, and 15 bases lay in between. This CDR3 is CASSQYEDPYGYTF. As DNA, the CDR3 is TGTGCCAGCAGCCAATACGAGGACCCTTATGGCTACACCTTC.

The genes are TRBV2 and TRBJ2-2, with 7 nucleotides matching TRBD2. Germline values: CDR1 SNHLY, CDR2 FYNNEI. The CDR3 is 16 amino acids. The V gene end was trimmed by 5 bases and the J gene end by 0 bases; junction bases not matched to a gene: 6. The CDR3 region is CASSPERGANTGELFF. The DNA of the CDR3 is TGTGCCAGCAGTCCTGAGCGGGGTGCGAACACCGGGGAGCTGTTTTTT.

The chain has TRBV6-1 and TRBJ1-2, with D possibly matching TRBD1 (5 bases). With 5 bases removed from V and 4 bases from J, the gap between germline ends came to 23 bases. The CDR3 spans 17 residues. CDR1 and CDR2 from the germline V gene are MNHNS and SASEGT. The CDR3 is CASSRGSRAFDIYGYTF. The CDR3 DNA reads TGTGCCAGCAGTCGGGGGAGCAGGGCGTTTGATATCTATGGCTACACCTTC.

The rearrangement links TRBV24-1 to TRBJ2-2, with D possibly TRBD2 on 5 matching bases. CDR3 size: 16 residues. The V gene's germline CDR1 is KGHDR and CDR2 SFDVKD. The ends were cut back, 5 bases at V and 0 bases at J, with 12 bases in the middle. The CDR3 is CATSGENFANTGELFF. CDR3 nucleotides: TGTGCCACCAGTGGGGAGAACTTTGCGAACACCGGGGAGCTGTTTTTT.

The rearrangement links TRBV12-5 to TRBJ1-2; D gene uncertain. The V gene lost 6 bases and the J gene lost 0 bases, with 17 bases spanning the gap. CDR3 size: 16 residues. Per germline, CDR1 LGHNT and CDR2 FRNRAP. The CDR3 reads CASGLPRTVPNYGYTF. CDR3 DNA: TGTGCTAGTGGGCTTCCCAGGACGGTGCCTAACTATGGCTACACCTTC.

The rearrangement uses TRBV20-1 and TRBJ1-5; no clear D. The CDR3 has 16 residues. Germline CDR1 and CDR2: DFQATT and SNEGSKA (reference sequence). Trimming removed 0 bases at V and 0 bases at J, with 12 bases between. The CDR3: CSARDETLHSNQPQHF. CDR3 in DNA: TGCAGTGCTAGAGATGAGACACTACATAGCAATCAGCCCCAGCATTTT.

This chain joins TRBV7-9 and TRBJ2-1; TRBD2 agrees at 11 bases. V shed 2 bases and J 5 bases; nucleotides not matched to a gene: 2. The CDR3 consists of 15 residues. Germline V CDR1 and CDR2: SEHNR, FQNEAQ (reference sequence). This CDR3 is CASSLPSGGNNEQFF. In DNA, the CDR3 is TGTGCCAGCAGCTTACCTAGCGGGGGGAACAATGAGCAGTTCTTC.

J is TRBJ1-2 and V is TRBV6-2 or TRBV6-3; a possible D gene is TRBD1 (5 bases). CDR1 and CDR2 (germline): MNHEY, SVGEGT. The CDR3 has 12 amino acids. The ends were cut back, 5 bases at V and 6 bases at J, with 10 bases in the middle. The CDR3: CASSQGFDGYTF. CDR3 sequence (DNA): TGTGCCAGCAGTCAGGGATTCGATGGCTACACCTTC.

This sequence joins TRBV5-4 and TRBJ1-2; D is unresolved. This CDR3 spans 12 amino acids. The germline gives CDR1 SGHNT, CDR2 YYREEE (reference sequence). V shed 4 bases and J shed 7 bases, with 11 bases lying between them. In DNA form, the CDR3 reads TGTGCCAGCAGCCCAGAAGAACCTGGCTACACCTTC. This gives the protein CASSPEEPGYTF.

The chain uses TRBV5-6 and TRBJ1-3; 7 bases agree with TRBD1. The CDR3 spans 14 residues. Looked up from germline, CDR1 is SGHDT and CDR2 is YYEEEE. The V and J ends lost 2 bases and 5 bases, in that order; junction bases with no gene match: 4. This chain's CDR3 is CASSFWDSRNTIYF. In nucleotides, the CDR3 is TGTGCCAGCAGCTTTTGGGACAGCCGAAACACCATATATTTT.

The rearrangement uses TRBV6-2 or TRBV6-3 and TRBJ2-7; 9 bases map to TRBD1. The germline CDR1 and CDR2 sequences are MNHEY and SVGEGT. This CDR3 is 16 amino acids long. The ends lost 6 bases at V and 4 bases at J; junction bases unmatched: 13. CDR3 protein: CASSMGTGNSGYEQYF. CDR3 DNA: TGTGCCAGCAGCATGGGGACAGGGAATAGCGGATACGAGCAGTACTTC.

The chain combines TRBV20-1 with TRBJ2-3, with 9 bases fitting TRBD2. Looked up from germline, CDR1 is DFQATT and CDR2 is SNEGSKA (reference sequence). CDR3 size: 14 residues. Trimming took 5 bases from V and 4 from J; bases not matched to a gene: 7. This CDR3 is CSAPGQRGADTQYF. CDR3 DNA sequence: TGCAGTGCTCCAGGTCAGCGGGGGGCAGATACGCAGTATTTT.

The sample holds a few counts of this clonotype. J is TRBJ1-1 and V is TRBV20-1, with 7 positions matching TRBD1. The CDR3 extends over 15 amino acids. J was trimmed by 3 bases and V by 6 bases; bases with no gene match: 13. Germline V CDR1 and CDR2: DFQATT, SNEGSKA (reference sequence). CDR3 in DNA: TGCAGTGCGTCGGGTGCGCAGGGGGAGGACACTGAAGCTTTCTTT. Translated: CSASGAQGEDTEAFF.

CDR3 residues: CASSLRGGTEAFF. CDR3 DNA: TGTGCCAGCAGCTTGAGGGGAGGCACTGAAGCTTTCTTT. V and J are TRBV7-9 and TRBJ1-1; TRBD1 is a possible D gene (5 bases). Germline CDR1 SEHNR, CDR2 FQNEAQ (reference sequence). The CDR3 is 13 residues long. V was pared by 3 bases and J by 4 bases, with 9 bases between.

V usage is TRBV12-3 or TRBV12-4 and J usage is TRBJ1-2; 12 bases are shared with TRBD1. V shed 9 bases and J 4 bases; nucleotides not matched to a gene: 9. The CDR3 extends over 15 amino acids. In nucleotides, the CDR3 is TGTGCCAGTCTAGCCGGGACAGGGGGCGCCTATGGCTACACCTTC. This translates into CASLAGTGGAYGYTF.

This clonotype has more than one count but fewer than ten. The chain recombines TRBV20-1 with TRBJ1-5; 7 positions match TRBD1. CDR1 is DFQATT, CDR2 SNEGSKA, per germline (reference sequence). This CDR3 region has 12 residues. With V trimmed by 5 bases and J by 5 bases, 3 bases remained unmatched. The CDR3 DNA is TGCAGTGCTGGGGGACAGCATCAGCCCCAGCATTTT. It yields the protein CSAGGQHQPQHF.

J is TRBJ2-7 and V is TRBV30, with 11 bases lining up with TRBD1. CDR3 size: 15 residues. V lost 2 bases to trimming and J lost 5 bases; unmatched junction nucleotides: 8. Per the germline V gene, CDR1 is GTSNPN and CDR2 is SVGIG (reference sequence). The CDR3 is CAWSPRTGGIDEQYF. CDR3 nucleotides: TGTGCCTGGAGTCCGCGGACAGGGGGCATCGACGAGCAGTACTTC.

V and J are TRBV19 and TRBJ1-5; TRBD1 might be the D (5 bases). The CDR3 runs 15 residues. CDR1 is LNHDA, CDR2 SQIVND, per germline (reference sequence). V was cut by 1 base and J by 2 bases, with 9 bases left in between. CDR3 residues: CASSIAGTRNQPQHF. In nucleotides, the CDR3 is TGTGCCAGTAGTATAGCTGGGACCCGCAATCAGCCCCAGCATTTT.

There are a few counts of this clonotype. The chain links TRBV11-3 to TRBJ1-1; D is possibly TRBD1 (5 bases). Per the germline V gene, CDR1 is SGHNT and CDR2 is YENEEA. This CDR3 comprises 13 residues. V was trimmed by 5 bases and J by 3 bases, leaving 10 bases between them. CDR3 DNA sequence: TGTGCCAGCAGCCCCCTGACAGACACTGAAGCTTTCTTT. It codes for CASSPLTDTEAFF.

This clonotype appeared once. This chain links TRBV7-3 with TRBJ2-3; 9 nucleotides agree with TRBD2. J gave up 2 bases and V 6 bases, and 3 bases lay outside the gene matches. CDR3 size: 14 residues. The germline V gene encodes CDR1 SGHTA and CDR2 FQGTGA. The CDR3 loop reads CASRASGTTDTQYF. The CDR3 DNA reads as TGTGCCAGCAGGGCTAGCGGGACCACAGATACGCAGTATTTT.

CDR3: CASSLVDRGASADTQYF. DNA for the CDR3: TGTGCCAGCAGCTTAGTTGACCGCGGGGCATCAGCAGATACGCAGTATTTT. V gene TRBV7-7 combines with J gene TRBJ2-3, with D possibly matching TRBD2 (6 bases). CDR3 length: 17 residues. CDR1 SSHAT and CDR2 FNYEAQ come from the germline V gene (reference sequence). Trimming removed 1 base from V and 4 bases from J, with 18 bases in between.

The chain employs TRBV10-2 and TRBJ2-3, with D maybe TRBD1 (5 bases). The CDR3 is made up of 14 amino acids. V lost 5 bases and J lost 3, with 12 bases in between. Looked up from germline, CDR1 is WSHSY and CDR2 is SAAADI. CDR3 protein: CASSQGAWTDTQYF. In nucleotides, the CDR3 is TGCGCCAGCAGTCAAGGGGCTTGGACAGATACGCAGTATTTT.

The rearrangement links TRBV6-1 to TRBJ1-5, with D perhaps matching TRBD1 (6 bases). CDR1 and CDR2 (germline): MNHNS, SASEGT. Trimming removed 9 bases from V and 5 bases from J, with 14 bases in between. This CDR3 has 13 amino acids. This CDR3 reads CASGGAEYQPQHF. CDR3 in DNA: TGTGCCAGTGGGGGGGCAGAATATCAGCCCCAGCATTTT.

Points on this clonotype: At one end, the junction sequence differs from germline, possibly due to a read error. The chain joins TRBV10-3 to TRBJ1-2, with D tentatively TRBD1 (5 bases). Germline lookup yields CDR1 ENHRY and CDR2 SYGVKD. The CDR3 has 15 residues. As DNA, the CDR3 is TGTGTCATCAGTGAAGGGCTGGGAGGGGCGGATGGCTACACCTTC. Translation gives CVISEGLGGADGYTF.

CDR3 residues: CAWGAHGSNRRLGELFF. In DNA, the CDR3 is TGTGCCTGGGGTGCCCATGGGAGTAACCGACGACTTGGGGAGCTGTTTTTT. V gene TRBV30 combines with J gene TRBJ2-2; maybe TRBD2 (5 bases). V lost 5 bases and J 8 bases, leaving 27 bases between the germline ends. This CDR3 region has 17 residues. Germline V lookup: CDR1 GTSNPN, CDR2 SVGIG (reference sequence).

The chain carries TRBV7-2 and TRBJ2-3; 10 nucleotides match TRBD2. The junction had 5 bases not matched to a gene; V was cut back by 5 bases and J by 0 bases. In germline, CDR1 is SGHTA, CDR2 FQGNSA. This CDR3 is 16 amino acids long. In DNA, the CDR3 is TGTGCCAGCAGCGGAACTAGCGGGGCTAGCACAGATACGCAGTATTTT. As protein: CASSGTSGASTDTQYF.

In DNA form, the CDR3 reads TGTGCCAGCAGCTACGACAGGGCTGGAAACACCATATATTTT. It encodes CASSYDRAGNTIYF. J is TRBJ1-3 and V is TRBV11-2; 7 bases fit TRBD1. V shed 4 bases and J 2 bases; nucleotides not matched to a gene: 2. The CDR3 is 14 amino acids. Germline V gene lookup returns CDR1 SGHAT and CDR2 FQNNGV. Variable domain in full (rest from reference TRBV11-2 and TRBJ1-3): EAGVAQSPRYKIIEKRQSVAFWCNPISGHATLYWYQQILGQGPKLLIQFQNNGVVDDSQLPKDRFSAERLKGVDSTLKIQPAKLEDSAVYLCASSYDRAGNTIYFGEGSWLTVV.